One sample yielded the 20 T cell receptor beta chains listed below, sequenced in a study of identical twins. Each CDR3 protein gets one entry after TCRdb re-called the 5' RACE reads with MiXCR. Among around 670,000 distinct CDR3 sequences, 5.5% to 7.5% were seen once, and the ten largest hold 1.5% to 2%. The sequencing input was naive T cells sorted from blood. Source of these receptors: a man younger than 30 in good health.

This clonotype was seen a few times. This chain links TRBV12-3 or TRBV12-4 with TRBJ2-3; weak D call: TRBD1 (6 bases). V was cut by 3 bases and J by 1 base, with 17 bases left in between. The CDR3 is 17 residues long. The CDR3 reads CASSLLGGGTRTDTQYF. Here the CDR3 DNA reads TGTGCCAGCAGTTTGTTAGGGGGTGGAACCCGCACAGATACGCAGTATTTT.

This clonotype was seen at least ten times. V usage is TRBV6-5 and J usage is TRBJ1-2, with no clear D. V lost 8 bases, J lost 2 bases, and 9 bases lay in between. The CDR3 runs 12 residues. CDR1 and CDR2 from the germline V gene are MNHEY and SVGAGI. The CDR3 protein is CASFTSNYGYTF. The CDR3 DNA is TGTGCCAGCTTCACATCCAACTATGGCTACACCTTC.

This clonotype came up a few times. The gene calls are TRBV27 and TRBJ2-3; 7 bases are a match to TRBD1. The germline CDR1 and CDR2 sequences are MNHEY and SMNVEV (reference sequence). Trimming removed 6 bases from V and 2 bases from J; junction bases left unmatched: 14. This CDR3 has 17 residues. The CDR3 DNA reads TGTGCCAGCAGCCGGAGCACAGGGGTGGAATACACAGATACGCAGTATTTT. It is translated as CASSRSTGVEYTDTQYF.

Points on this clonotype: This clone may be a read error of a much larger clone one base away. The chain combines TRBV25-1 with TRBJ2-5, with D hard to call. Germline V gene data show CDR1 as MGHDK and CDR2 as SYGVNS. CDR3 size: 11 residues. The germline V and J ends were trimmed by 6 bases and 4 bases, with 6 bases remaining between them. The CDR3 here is CASRWGETQYF. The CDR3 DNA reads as TGTGCCAGCAGGTGGGGAGAGACCCAGTACTTC.

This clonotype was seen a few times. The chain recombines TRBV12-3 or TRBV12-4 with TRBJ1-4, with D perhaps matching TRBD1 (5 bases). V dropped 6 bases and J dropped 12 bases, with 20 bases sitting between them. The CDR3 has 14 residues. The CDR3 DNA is TGTGCCAGCAGCTCTTTTAGGGACGCGACGGAACTGTTTTTT. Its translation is CASSSFRDATELFF.

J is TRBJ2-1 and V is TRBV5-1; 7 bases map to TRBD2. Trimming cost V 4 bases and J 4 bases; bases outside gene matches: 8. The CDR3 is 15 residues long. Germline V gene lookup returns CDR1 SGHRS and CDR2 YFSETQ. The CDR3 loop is CASSPPREFYNEQFF. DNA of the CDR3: TGCGCCAGCAGCCCGCCGCGGGAGTTTTACAATGAGCAGTTCTTC.

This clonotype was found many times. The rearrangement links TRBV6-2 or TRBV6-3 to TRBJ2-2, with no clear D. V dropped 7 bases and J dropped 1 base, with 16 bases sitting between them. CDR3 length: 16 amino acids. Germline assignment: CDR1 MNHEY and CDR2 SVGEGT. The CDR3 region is CASMGYKLGNTGELFF. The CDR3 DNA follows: TGTGCCAGCATGGGGTACAAGCTTGGGAACACCGGGGAGCTGTTTTTT.

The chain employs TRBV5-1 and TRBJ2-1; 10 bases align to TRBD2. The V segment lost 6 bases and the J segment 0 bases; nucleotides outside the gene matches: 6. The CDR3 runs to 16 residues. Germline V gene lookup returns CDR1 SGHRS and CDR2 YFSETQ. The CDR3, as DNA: TGCGCCAGCATTGGAGCGGGAGGGTCCTCCTACAATGAGCAGTTCTTC. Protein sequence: CASIGAGGSSYNEQFF.

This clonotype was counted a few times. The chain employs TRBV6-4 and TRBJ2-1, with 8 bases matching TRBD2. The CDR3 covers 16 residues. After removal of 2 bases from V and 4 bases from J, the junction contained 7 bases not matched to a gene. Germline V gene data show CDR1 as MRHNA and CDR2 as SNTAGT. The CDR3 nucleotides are TGTGCCAGCAGTGACAGGGCGGGAGGCCCTTACAATGAGCAGTTCTTC. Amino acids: CASSDRAGGPYNEQFF.

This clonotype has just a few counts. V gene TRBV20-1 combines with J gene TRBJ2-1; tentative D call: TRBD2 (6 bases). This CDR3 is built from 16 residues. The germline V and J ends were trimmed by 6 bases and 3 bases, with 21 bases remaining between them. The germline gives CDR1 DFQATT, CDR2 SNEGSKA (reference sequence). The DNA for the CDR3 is TGCAGTGCGGGAGAGAAACTTAGCGGACACTACAATGAGCAGTTCTTC. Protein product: CSAGEKLSGHYNEQFF.

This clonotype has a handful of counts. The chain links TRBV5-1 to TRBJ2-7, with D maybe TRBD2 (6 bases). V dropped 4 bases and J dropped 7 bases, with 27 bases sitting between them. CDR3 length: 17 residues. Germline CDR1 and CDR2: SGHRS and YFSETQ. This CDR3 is CASSPRRIGAGTGEQYV. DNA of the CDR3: TGCGCCAGCAGCCCCCGGAGGATTGGGGCGGGGACGGGGGAGCAGTACGTC.

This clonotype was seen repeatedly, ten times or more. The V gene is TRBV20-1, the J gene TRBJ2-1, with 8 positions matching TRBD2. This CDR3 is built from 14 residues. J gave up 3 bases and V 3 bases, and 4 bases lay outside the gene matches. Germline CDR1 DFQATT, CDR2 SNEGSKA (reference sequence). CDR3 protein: CSARAGGGYNEQFF. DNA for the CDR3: TGCAGTGCTAGGGCGGGAGGAGGCTACAATGAGCAGTTCTTC.

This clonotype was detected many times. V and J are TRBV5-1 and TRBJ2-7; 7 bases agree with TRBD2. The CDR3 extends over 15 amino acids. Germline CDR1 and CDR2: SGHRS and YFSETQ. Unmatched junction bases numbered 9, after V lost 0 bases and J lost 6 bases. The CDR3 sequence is CASSLVGGREGEQYF. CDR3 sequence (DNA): TGCGCCAGCAGCTTGGTCGGCGGGAGAGAAGGCGAGCAGTACTTC. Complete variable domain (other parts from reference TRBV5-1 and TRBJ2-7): KAGVTQTPRYLIKTRGQQVTLSCSPISGHRSVSWYQQTPGQGLQFLFEYFSETQRNKGNFPGRFSGRQFSNSRSEMNVSTLELGDSALYLCASSLVGGREGEQYFGPGTRLTVT.

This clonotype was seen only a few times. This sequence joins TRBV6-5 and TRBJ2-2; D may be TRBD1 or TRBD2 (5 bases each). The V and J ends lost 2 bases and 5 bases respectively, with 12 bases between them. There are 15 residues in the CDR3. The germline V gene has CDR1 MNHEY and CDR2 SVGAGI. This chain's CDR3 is CASSYGGGGTGELFF. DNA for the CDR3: TGTGCCAGCAGTTACGGGGGTGGGGGAACCGGGGAGCTGTTTTTT.

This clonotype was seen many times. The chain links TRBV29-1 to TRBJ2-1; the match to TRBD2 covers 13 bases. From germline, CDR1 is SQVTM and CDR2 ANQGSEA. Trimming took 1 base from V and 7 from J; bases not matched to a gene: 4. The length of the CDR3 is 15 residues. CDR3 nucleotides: TGCAGCGTTGAAGGACTAGCGGGAGGTGTTAATGAGCAGTTCTTC. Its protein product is CSVEGLAGGVNEQFF.

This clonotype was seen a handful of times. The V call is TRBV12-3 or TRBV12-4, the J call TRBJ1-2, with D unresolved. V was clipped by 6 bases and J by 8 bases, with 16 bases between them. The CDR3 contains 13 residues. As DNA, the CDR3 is TGTGCCAGCAGCCCGACCCTCGGAGGCGGCTACACCTTC. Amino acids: CASSPTLGGGYTF.

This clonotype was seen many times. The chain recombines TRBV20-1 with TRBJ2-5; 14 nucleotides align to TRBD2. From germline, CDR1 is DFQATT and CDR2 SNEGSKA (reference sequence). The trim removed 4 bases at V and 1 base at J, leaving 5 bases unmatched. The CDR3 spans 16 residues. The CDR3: CSATSGTSGSQETQYF. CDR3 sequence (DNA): TGCAGTGCTACTTCAGGGACTAGCGGGAGCCAAGAGACCCAGTACTTC.

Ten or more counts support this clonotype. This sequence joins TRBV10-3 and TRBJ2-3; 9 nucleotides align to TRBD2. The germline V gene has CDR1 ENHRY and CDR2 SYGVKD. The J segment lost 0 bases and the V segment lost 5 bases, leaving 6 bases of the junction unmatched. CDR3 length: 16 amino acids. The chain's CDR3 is CAISTTSGTSTDTQYF. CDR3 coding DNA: TGTGCCATCAGTACGACTAGCGGCACTAGCACAGATACGCAGTATTTT.

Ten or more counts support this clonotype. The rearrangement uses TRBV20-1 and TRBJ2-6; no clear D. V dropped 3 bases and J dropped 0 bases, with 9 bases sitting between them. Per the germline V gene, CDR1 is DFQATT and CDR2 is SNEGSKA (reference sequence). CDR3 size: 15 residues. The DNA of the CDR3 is TGCAGTGCTAGGGCGCGGCCCTCTGGGGCCAACGTCCTGACTTTC. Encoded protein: CSARARPSGANVLTF.

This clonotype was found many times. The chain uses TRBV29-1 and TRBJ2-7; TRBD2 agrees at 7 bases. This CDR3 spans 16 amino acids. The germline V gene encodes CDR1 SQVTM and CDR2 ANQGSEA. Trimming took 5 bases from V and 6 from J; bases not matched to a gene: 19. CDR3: CSVLDSLSSGAGEQYF. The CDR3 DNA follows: TGCAGCGTTCTTGACAGCCTTTCAAGCGGGGCCGGCGAGCAGTACTTC.